This T cell receptor beta chain came from a study of blood T cell repertoires in COVID-19. Study in general: The study drew acute and convalescent COVID-19 samples from the United States, Italy and Spain. PBMCs, B-cell-depleted T cells, or T cells were the source of the cDNA or gDNA that made up the material.

Methods used by the authors: Amplification of reference gene primers was used by the study to estimate nucleated cell counts. Method: immunoSEQ multiplex PCR; TCRdb's copy keeps in-frame clones and lacks some. For V, J and clone size, that table is used; D and trimming come from the DNA. In the table there are 300,000 to 450,000 clones, 85% of which are singletons. Germline V lookup: CDR1 LGHDT, CDR2 YNNKEL (reference sequence). CDR3 length: 13 amino acids. The V segment lost 2 bases and the J segment 8 bases; nucleotides outside the gene matches: 1. V and J are TRBV3-1 (or the pseudogene TRBV3-2) and TRBJ1-2, with 11 bases identical to TRBD1. Specimen: peripheral blood. This receptor was taken from a woman aged 18-29 years with acute or convalescent COVID-19. The DNA of the CDR3 is TGTGCCAGCAGCCAACGGACAGGGGGCGGCTACACCTTC. Its protein product is CASSQRTGGGYTF.